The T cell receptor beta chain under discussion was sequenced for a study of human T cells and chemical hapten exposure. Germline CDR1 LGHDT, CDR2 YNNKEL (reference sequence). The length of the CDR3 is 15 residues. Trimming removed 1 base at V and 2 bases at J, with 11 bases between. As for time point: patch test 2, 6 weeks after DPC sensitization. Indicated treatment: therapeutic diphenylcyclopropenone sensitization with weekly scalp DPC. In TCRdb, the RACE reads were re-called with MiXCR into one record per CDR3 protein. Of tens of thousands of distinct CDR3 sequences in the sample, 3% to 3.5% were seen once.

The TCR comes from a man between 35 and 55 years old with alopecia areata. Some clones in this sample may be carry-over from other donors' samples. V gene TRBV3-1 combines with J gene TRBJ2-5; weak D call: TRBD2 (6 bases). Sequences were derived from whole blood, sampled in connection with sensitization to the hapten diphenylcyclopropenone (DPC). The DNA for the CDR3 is TGTGCCAGCAGCCAAGGAGCAGGAGGGCAAGAGACCCAGTACTTC. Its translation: CASSQGAGGQETQYF.